The TCR beta chain under discussion was sequenced for a study of blood T cell repertoires in COVID-19. At the level of the study: Material from acute and convalescent COVID-19 was sourced from the United States, Italy and Spain.

The method was immunoSEQ multiplex PCR; TCRdb's version includes in-frame clones alone and lacks a portion of them. The data show 200,000 to 300,000 clones, with 88% seen just once and just under 6.5% held by the top ten. Germline CDR1 reads MNHEY; CDR2 reads SVGAGI. The CDR3 is 15 residues long. V shed 5 bases, J shed 4 bases, and the junction held 8 bases outside the gene matches. The chain is built from TRBV6-5 and TRBJ1-2; 9 bases match TRBD1. This TCR was sampled from a woman in her 30s with COVID-19, enrolled during active disease. The sequenced sample was peripheral blood. CDR3 sequence: CASSREGQGVYGYTF. The DNA for the CDR3 is TGTGCCAGCAGTAGAGAGGGACAGGGAGTCTATGGCTACACCTTC.